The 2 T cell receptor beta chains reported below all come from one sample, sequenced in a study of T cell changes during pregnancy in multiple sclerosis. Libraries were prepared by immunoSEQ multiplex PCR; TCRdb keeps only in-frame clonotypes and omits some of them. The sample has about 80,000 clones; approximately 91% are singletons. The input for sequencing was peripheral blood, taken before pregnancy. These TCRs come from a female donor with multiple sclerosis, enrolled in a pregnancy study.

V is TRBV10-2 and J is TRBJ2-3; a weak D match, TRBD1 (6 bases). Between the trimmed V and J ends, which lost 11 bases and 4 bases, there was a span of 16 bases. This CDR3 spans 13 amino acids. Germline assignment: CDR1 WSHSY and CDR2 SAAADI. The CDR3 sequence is CASQRGWADTQYF. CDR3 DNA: TGCGCCTCCCAAAGGGGGTGGGCAGATACGCAGTATTTT.

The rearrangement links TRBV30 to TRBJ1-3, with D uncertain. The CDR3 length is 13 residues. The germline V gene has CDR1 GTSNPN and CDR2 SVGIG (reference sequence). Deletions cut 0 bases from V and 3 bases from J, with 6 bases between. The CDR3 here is CAWSVPGGNTIYF. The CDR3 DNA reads TGTGCCTGGAGTGTACCGGGTGGAAACACCATATATTTT.